The TCR beta chain described here comes from a study of blood T cell repertoires in COVID-19. Study-wide background: T cells, B-cell-depleted T cells, or PBMCs supplied cDNA or gDNA.

Using immunoSEQ multiplex PCR, the repertoire was profiled, and TCRdb retains in-frame clones only, with some absent. The sample shows a few hundred thousand clones, less than 85% of them seen only once. Resolution of symptoms, clearance, or two negative PCRs was present in recovered Cohort 3 donors. V lost 4 bases to trimming and J lost 2 bases; unmatched junction nucleotides: 3. The V gene's germline CDR1 is GTSNPN and CDR2 SVGIG (reference sequence). The CDR3 loop spans 13 amino acids. The source is a woman aged 50 to 60 who had recovered from COVID-19. The sequenced material came from PBMCs or T cells enriched from blood (not recorded which). The rearrangement uses TRBV30 and TRBJ1-2, with 8 bases matching TRBD1. CDR3 residues: CAWTTGVNYGYTF. In DNA, the CDR3 is TGTGCCTGGACGACAGGGGTGAACTATGGCTACACCTTC.